Listed below are T cell receptor beta chains from one sample, sequenced in a study of blood T cell repertoires in COVID-19. TCRdb keeps only in-frame clones here, not all; method: immunoSEQ multiplex PCR. The sample lists 200,000 to 250,000 clones; about 80% were seen once. Sequenced material: peripheral blood. The receptors originated from an elderly man with acute or convalescent COVID-19. CDR3s include the opening cysteine and the closing phenylalanine or tryptophan. Clone size is not always given. Where it is, it says once, few, many or a class for expanded clones.

cdr3_aa clone_size v_call
CAISGRTDTQYF NA TRBV10-3
CASSDSTSGATGELFF NA TRBV6-4
CASSPRTGSSYNEQFF NA TRBV7-3
CASSLRGTGNTIYF NA TRBV28
CASSREGQGSQPQHF NA TRBV19
CASSPNSYEQYF NA TRBV18
CASSVLAGGWEEQFF NA TRBV7-2
CASSVHKNTEAFF NA TRBV6-4
CATSAGGAGVEKLFF NA TRBV24-1
CASSPSKLNTGELFF NA TRBV18
CASSIGQLQNEKLFF NA TRBV19
CASSFGGTDTQYF once TRBV7-2
CASSLSWGGTEAFF NA TRBV18
CASSPRQGAGYGYTF NA TRBV7-8
CASIIQGRETQYF NA TRBV2
CASSEASVYNSPLHF NA TRBV2
CASRDGQGAREQYF NA TRBV6-5
CASSVGGQGGLYEQYF NA TRBV9
CASSYQNQPQHF NA TRBV6-6
CASREQGDTEAFF NA TRBV12-3/TRBV12-4
CASSRRGDSREKLFF NA TRBV7-6
CASRHSGGGTTEAFF once TRBV7-9
CASSRRGGETQYF NA TRBV19
CASSLSLVFGDDGYTF NA TRBV5-6
CASSFSAGGSYEQYF NA TRBV27
CASSLTGVRETQYF NA TRBV5-5
CASSFGIGPPSRLMGTGELFF few TRBV7-6
CASSYRTGMANEKLFF few TRBV5-4
CAWTPTSGSYEQYF NA TRBV30
CASSQEGTGYEDTQYF NA TRBV4-2
CASSRQGTTNEKLFF NA TRBV5-1
CASSFFGQGTGELFF NA TRBV7-8
CASSLSGGYEQYF many TRBV28
CSASSRGYQETQYF once TRBV29-1
CASSLWGGGYEQYF few TRBV5-6
CASSRDSYYEQYF NA TRBV5-1
CASSSQQGLLVSGANVLTF NA TRBV2
CASSLASGRLNTEAFF NA TRBV5-1
CASTTGTPYEQYF NA TRBV28
CASIGEALNEKLFF NA TRBV2
CASRGGGTGNTIYF NA TRBV7-2
CASRKAGGALQQYF NA TRBV7-2
CASSPGPSFYEQYF few TRBV11-3
CASSRVGRTKANYGYTF NA TRBV3-1/TRBV3-2
CASSGTGLALYYF NA TRBV5-1
CASSYSIGRYTF NA TRBV6-5
CASSSGQPYEQYF NA TRBV7-9
CAWTGGGRQPQHF NA TRBV30
CASHRENTGELFF NA TRBV5-1
CASSTGGYNSPLHF NA TRBV19
CASSPGTSGSLTYNEQFF NA TRBV7-2
CASSYASSGSTYEQYF few TRBV6-5
CASSLHRGSSPLHF NA TRBV7-3
CASSLAGGDETQYF NA TRBV7-9